A single sample is the source of the 18 T cell receptor beta chains below, sequenced in a study of T-cell reconstitution after alpha-beta-depleted transplantation in children. Preparation of the TCRbeta library was carried out with unique molecular identifiers. TCRdb re-analysed the PCR reads in MiXCR, keeping a single row per CDR3 protein. This table holds about 900,000 distinct CDR3 sequences, around 30% found once. The specimen comprised PBMCs, mostly from graft donor cells, sampled 360 days after TCRalphabeta/CD19-depleted stem cell transplant. These receptors came from a boy in the first two years of life who had a stem cell transplant for SCID, so the T cells may come from the graft donor.

The V and J genes are TRBV5-6 and TRBJ1-1; no clear D gene. V gave up 5 bases and J gave up 1 base, with 18 bases separating them. Germline V gene sequence: CDR1 SGHDT, CDR2 YYEEEE. The CDR3 has 16 amino acids. CDR3 sequence: CASSAGIIWGNTEAFF. For the CDR3, the DNA is TGTGCCAGCAGTGCCGGGATAATATGGGGGAACACTGAAGCTTTCTTT.

The chain links TRBV25-1 to TRBJ1-4; 8 bases fit TRBD1. V was pared by 8 bases and J by 0 bases, with 11 bases of the junction left unmatched. Germline V gene data show CDR1 as MGHDK and CDR2 as SYGVNS. There are 17 residues in the CDR3. CDR3 amino acids: CASVPTGAPSTNEKLFF. CDR3 nucleotides: TGTGCCAGCGTTCCGACAGGGGCTCCCTCAACTAATGAAAAACTGTTTTTT.

At least ten counts were recorded for this clonotype. The genes are TRBV6-5 and TRBJ2-3; no clear D gene. The CDR3 runs to 12 residues. V was trimmed by 8 bases and J by 1 base, leaving 7 bases between them. Germline CDR1 and CDR2: MNHEY and SVGAGI. CDR3 DNA sequence: TGTGCCAGCCGACAAGGCACAGATACGCAGTATTTT. It translates to CASRQGTDTQYF.

This sequence joins TRBV4-1 and TRBJ2-3, with D possibly TRBD1 on 5 matching bases. The length of the CDR3 is 16 residues. V was pared by 2 bases and J by 0 bases, with 12 bases between. Looked up from germline, CDR1 is MGHRA and CDR2 is YSYEKL. As DNA, the CDR3 is TGCGCCAGCAGCCAAAGGGGTTCCCCTAGCACAGATACGCAGTATTTT. This sequence encodes CASSQRGSPSTDTQYF.

The genes are TRBV20-1 and TRBJ1-2; 7 bases fit TRBD1. The CDR3 runs to 14 residues. Germline loops: CDR1 DFQATT, CDR2 SNEGSKA (reference sequence). Unmatched junction bases numbered 7, after V lost 5 bases and J lost 1 base. The CDR3, as DNA: TGCAGTGCTGTTGACAGGGCCTTTAACTATGGCTACACCTTC. This encodes CSAVDRAFNYGYTF.

The chain has TRBV11-2 and TRBJ1-6, with D possibly TRBD1 on 5 matching bases. This CDR3 region has 16 residues. CDR1 and CDR2 (germline): SGHAT, FQNNGV. With 1 base removed from V and 9 bases from J, the gap between germline ends came to 16 bases. CDR3 protein: CASSLVRGKLGSPLHF. For the CDR3, the DNA is TGTGCCAGCAGCTTAGTCCGGGGCAAGTTAGGTTCACCCCTCCACTTT.

As DNA, the CDR3 is TGTGCCACCAGCAGAGATAATGAGGGACAGCTAGGCTATGGCTACACCTTC. Its protein is CATSRDNEGQLGYGYTF. The chain has TRBV15 and TRBJ1-2, with 7 positions matching TRBD1. V lost 0 bases to trimming and J lost 4 bases; unmatched junction nucleotides: 11. The CDR3 consists of 17 residues. The V gene's germline CDR1 is LNHNV and CDR2 YYDKDF (reference sequence).

The rearrangement joins TRBV7-6 to TRBJ2-7; 7 bases fit TRBD1. This CDR3 is built from 14 residues. CDR1 and CDR2 (germline): SGHVS, FNYEAQ. V trimming: 5 bases; J trimming: 4 bases; junction bases outside the gene matches: 8. The chain's CDR3 is CASSAGTDYYEQYF. The CDR3 DNA sequence: TGTGCCAGCAGCGCCGGGACAGATTATTACGAGCAGTACTTC.

This clonotype was found a few times. CDR3 residues: CASSLVGRVQFF. The DNA of the CDR3 is TGCGCCAGCAGCTTGGTAGGGCGAGTTCAGTTCTTC. This chain uses TRBV5-1 with TRBJ2-1; D uncertain. The V gene's germline CDR1 is SGHRS and CDR2 YFSETQ. V lost 0 bases, J lost 13 bases, and 11 bases lay in between. The CDR3 consists of 12 residues.

Only a few counts were recorded for this clonotype. The genes are TRBV4-1 and TRBJ2-6, with a weak D call TRBD1 (6 bases). Germline CDR1 reads MGHRA; CDR2 reads YSYEKL. The CDR3 runs 18 residues. V dropped 0 bases and J dropped 0 bases, with 12 bases sitting between them. The CDR3 DNA reads TGCGCCAGCAGCCAAGAAGGTCAGGGGAGCTCTGGGGCCAACGTCCTGACTTTC. It yields the protein CASSQEGQGSSGANVLTF.

The rearrangement links TRBV5-1 to TRBJ1-2, with D possibly TRBD1 on 5 matching bases. V lost 4 bases and J 0 bases, leaving 16 bases between the germline ends. CDR3 size: 16 residues. Germline-derived CDR1 and CDR2 are SGHRS and YFSETQ. The CDR3 coding sequence is TGCGCCAGCAGCCCGGGACCGACGTCCTCTAACTATGGCTACACCTTC. Translated: CASSPGPTSSNYGYTF.

J is TRBJ2-2 and V is TRBV15; D may be TRBD2 (6 bases). Germline V gives CDR1 LNHNV, CDR2 YYDKDF (reference sequence). CDR3 length: 15 amino acids. The V end lost 6 bases, the J end lost 1 base, and 12 bases lay between the germline ends. The CDR3 reads CATRRDFLNTGELFF. CDR3 nucleotide sequence: TGTGCCACCAGACGGGACTTCCTGAACACCGGGGAGCTGTTTTTT.

CDR3 sequence (DNA): TGTGCCAGCAGCGCGATGACCTATTTATACAATGAGCAGTTCTTC. Protein product: CASSAMTYLYNEQFF. The chain links TRBV2 to TRBJ2-1, with no clear D. CDR3 length: 15 residues. Germline V gives CDR1 SNHLY, CDR2 FYNNEI. Trimming removed 6 bases from V and 4 bases from J, with 16 bases in between.

A few counts support this clonotype. The rearrangement uses TRBV5-6 and TRBJ1-4; D possibly corresponds to TRBD1 (5 bases). Germline values: CDR1 SGHDT, CDR2 YYEEEE. CDR3 length: 14 amino acids. V was clipped by 4 bases and J by 4 bases, with 11 bases between them. The CDR3 DNA reads TGTGCCAGCAGCACCGACAGCTTTAATGAAAAACTGTTTTTT. It codes for CASSTDSFNEKLFF. Looking up the rest from reference TRBV5-6 and TRBJ1-4 gives the full variable domain: DAGVTQSPTHLIKTRGQQVTLRCSPKSGHDTVSWYQQALGQGPQFIFQYYEEEERQRGNFPDRFSGHQFPNYSSELNVNALLLGDSALYLCASSTDSFNEKLFFGSGTQLSVL.

The chain is built from TRBV5-1 and TRBJ2-1, with a weak D call TRBD2 (6 bases). Germline assignment: CDR1 SGHRS and CDR2 YFSETQ. Trimming removed 4 bases at V and 6 bases at J, with 17 bases between. CDR3 size: 15 residues. As DNA, the CDR3 is TGCGCCAGCAGCGGGGGTGTTAGCGGTCTCAATGAGCAGTTCTTC. It translates to CASSGGVSGLNEQFF. Together with reference TRBV5-1 and TRBJ2-1, the CDR3 gives the full variable domain: KAGVTQTPRYLIKTRGQQVTLSCSPISGHRSVSWYQQTPGQGLQFLFEYFSETQRNKGNFPGRFSGRQFSNSRSEMNVSTLELGDSALYLCASSGGVSGLNEQFFGPGTRLTVL.

This rearrangement joins TRBV20-1 to TRBJ2-1; maybe TRBD2 (6 bases). The V gene lost 3 bases and the J gene lost 10 bases, with 25 bases spanning the gap. Germline CDR1 reads DFQATT; CDR2 reads SNEGSKA (reference sequence). The CDR3 spans 16 residues. CDR3 protein: CSASGIRDLAPGEQFF. CDR3 coding DNA: TGCAGTGCTAGCGGTATCCGGGACTTAGCTCCCGGAGAGCAGTTCTTC.

The V call is TRBV3-1, the J call TRBJ1-2; 7 positions agree with TRBD1. Per germline, CDR1 LGHDT and CDR2 YNNKEL (reference sequence). V gave up 4 bases and J gave up 0 bases; unmatched junction bases: 5. The CDR3 loop spans 15 amino acids. CDR3: CASSPHRGSNYGYTF. The CDR3 DNA reads as TGTGCCAGCAGCCCACACAGGGGCTCTAACTATGGCTACACCTTC.

The genes are TRBV3-1 and TRBJ1-2, with TRBD1 matching over 8 bases. The CDR3 has 14 amino acids. Per germline, CDR1 LGHDT and CDR2 YNNKEL (reference sequence). The trim removed 5 bases at V and 8 bases at J, leaving 10 bases unmatched. The CDR3 protein is CASSKGQGLTGYTF. The DNA for the CDR3 is TGTGCCAGCAGCAAAGGACAGGGACTGACGGGCTACACCTTC.